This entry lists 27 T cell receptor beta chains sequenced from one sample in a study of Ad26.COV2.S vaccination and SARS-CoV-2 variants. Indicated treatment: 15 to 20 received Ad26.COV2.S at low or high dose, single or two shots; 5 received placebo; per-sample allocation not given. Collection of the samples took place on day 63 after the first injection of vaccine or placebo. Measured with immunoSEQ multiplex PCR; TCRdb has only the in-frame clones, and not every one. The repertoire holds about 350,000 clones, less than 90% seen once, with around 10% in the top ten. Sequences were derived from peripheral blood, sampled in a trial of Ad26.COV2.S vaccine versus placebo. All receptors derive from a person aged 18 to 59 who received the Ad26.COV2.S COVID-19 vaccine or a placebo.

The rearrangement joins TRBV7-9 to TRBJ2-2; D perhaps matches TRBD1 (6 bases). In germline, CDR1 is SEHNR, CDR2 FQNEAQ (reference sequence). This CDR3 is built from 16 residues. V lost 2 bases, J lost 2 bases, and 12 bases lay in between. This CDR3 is CASSLKQGKNTGELFF. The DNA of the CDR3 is TGTGCCAGCAGCTTAAAACAGGGAAAAAACACCGGGGAGCTGTTTTTT. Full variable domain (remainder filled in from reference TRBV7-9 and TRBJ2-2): DTGVSQNPRHKITKRGQNVTFRCDPISEHNRLYWYRQTLGQGPEFLTYFQNEAQLEKSRLLSDRFSAERPKGSFSTLEIQRTEQGDSAMYLCASSLKQGKNTGELFFGEGSRLTVL.

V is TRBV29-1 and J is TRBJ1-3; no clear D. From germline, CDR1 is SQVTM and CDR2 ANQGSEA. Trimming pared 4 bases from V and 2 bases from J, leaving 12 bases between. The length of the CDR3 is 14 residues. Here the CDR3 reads CSVVGQEAGNTIYF. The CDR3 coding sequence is TGCAGCGTTGTAGGGCAGGAGGCTGGAAACACCATATATTTT.

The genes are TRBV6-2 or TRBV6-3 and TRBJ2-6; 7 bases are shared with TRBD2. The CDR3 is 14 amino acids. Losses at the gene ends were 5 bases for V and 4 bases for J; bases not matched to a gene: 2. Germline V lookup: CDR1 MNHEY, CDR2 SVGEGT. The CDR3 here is CASSPGGGANVLTF. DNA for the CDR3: TGTGCCAGCAGTCCGGGGGGAGGGGCCAACGTCCTGACTTTC.

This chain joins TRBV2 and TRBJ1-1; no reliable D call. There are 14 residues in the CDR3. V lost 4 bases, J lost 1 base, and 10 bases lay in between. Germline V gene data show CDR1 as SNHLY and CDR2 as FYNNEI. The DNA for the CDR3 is TGTGCCAGCAGTGGTAACAGCAAGAACACTGAAGCTTTCTTT. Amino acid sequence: CASSGNSKNTEAFF.

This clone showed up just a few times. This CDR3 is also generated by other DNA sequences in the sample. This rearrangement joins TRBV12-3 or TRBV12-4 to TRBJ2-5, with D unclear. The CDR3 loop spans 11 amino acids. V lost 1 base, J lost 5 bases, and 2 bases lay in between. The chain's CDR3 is CASSLGETQYF. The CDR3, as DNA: TGTGCCAGCAGTTTAGGGGAGACCCAGTACTTC.

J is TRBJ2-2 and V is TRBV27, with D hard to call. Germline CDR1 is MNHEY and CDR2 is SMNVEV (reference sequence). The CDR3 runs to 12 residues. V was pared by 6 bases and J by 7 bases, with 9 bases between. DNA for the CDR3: TGTGCCAGCAGCGCCCCCGGCGGGGAGCTGTTTTTT. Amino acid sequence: CASSAPGGELFF.

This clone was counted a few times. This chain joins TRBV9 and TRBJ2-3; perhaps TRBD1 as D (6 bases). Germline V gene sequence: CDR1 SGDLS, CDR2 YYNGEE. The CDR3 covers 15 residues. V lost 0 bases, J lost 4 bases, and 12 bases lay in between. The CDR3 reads CASSVAGTPSDTQYF. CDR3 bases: TGTGCCAGCAGCGTAGCCGGGACACCTTCAGATACGCAGTATTTT.

Written as DNA, the CDR3 is TGTGCCAGCAGTTACGATTGGACAGGCTCGAACTATGGCTACACCTTC. It is translated as CASSYDWTGSNYGYTF. The chain recombines TRBV6-5 with TRBJ1-2; 7 bases are shared with TRBD1. There are 16 residues in the CDR3. CDR1 and CDR2 from the germline V gene are MNHEY and SVGAGI. With V trimmed by 2 bases and J by 2 bases, 8 bases remained unmatched.

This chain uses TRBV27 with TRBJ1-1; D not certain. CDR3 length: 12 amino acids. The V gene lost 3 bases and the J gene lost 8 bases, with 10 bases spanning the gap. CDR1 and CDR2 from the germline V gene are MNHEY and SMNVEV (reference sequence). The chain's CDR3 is CASSFSGLEAFF. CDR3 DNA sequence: TGTGCCAGCAGTTTCTCAGGACTCGAAGCTTTCTTT.

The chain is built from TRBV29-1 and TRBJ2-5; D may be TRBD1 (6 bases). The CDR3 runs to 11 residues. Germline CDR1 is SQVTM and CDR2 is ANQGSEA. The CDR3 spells CAQGQKETQYF. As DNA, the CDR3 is TGCGCCCAAGGACAGAAAGAGACCCAGTACTTC.

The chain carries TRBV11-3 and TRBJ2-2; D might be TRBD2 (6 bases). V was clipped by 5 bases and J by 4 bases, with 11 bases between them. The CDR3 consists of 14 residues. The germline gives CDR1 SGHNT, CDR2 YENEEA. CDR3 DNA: TGTGCCAGCAGCCTAATGGGGGGCACCGGGGAGCTGTTTTTT. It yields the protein CASSLMGGTGELFF.

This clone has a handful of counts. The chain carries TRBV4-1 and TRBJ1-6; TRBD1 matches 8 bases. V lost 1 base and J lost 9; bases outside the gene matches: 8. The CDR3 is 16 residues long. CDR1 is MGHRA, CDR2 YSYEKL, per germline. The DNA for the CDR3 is TGCGCCAGCAGCCAAGGAGCAGGGGGCGGGGGTTCACCCCTCCACTTT. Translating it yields CASSQGAGGGGSPLHF.

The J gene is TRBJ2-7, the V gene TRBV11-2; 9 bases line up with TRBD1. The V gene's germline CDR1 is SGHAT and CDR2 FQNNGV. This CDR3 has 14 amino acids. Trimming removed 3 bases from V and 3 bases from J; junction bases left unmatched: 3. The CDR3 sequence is CASSFGTGNYEQYF. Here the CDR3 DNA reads TGTGCCAGCAGCTTCGGGACAGGGAACTACGAGCAGTACTTC. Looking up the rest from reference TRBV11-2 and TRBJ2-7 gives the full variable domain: EAGVAQSPRYKIIEKRQSVAFWCNPISGHATLYWYQQILGQGPKLLIQFQNNGVVDDSQLPKDRFSAERLKGVDSTLKIQPAKLEDSAVYLCASSFGTGNYEQYFGPGTRLTVT.

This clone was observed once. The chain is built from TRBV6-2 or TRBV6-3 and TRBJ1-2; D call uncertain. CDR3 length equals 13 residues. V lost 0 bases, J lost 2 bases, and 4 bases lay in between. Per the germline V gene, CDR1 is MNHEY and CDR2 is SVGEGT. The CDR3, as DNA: TGTGCCAGCAGTTACTCGGGGAACTATGGCTACACCTTC. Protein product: CASSYSGNYGYTF.

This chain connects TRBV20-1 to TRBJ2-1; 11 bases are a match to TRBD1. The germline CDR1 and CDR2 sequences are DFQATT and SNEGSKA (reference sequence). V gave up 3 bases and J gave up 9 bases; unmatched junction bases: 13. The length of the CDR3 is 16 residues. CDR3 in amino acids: CSASRLGTGGISEQFF. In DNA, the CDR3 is TGCAGTGCTAGTCGCCTCGGGACAGGGGGGATCAGTGAGCAGTTCTTC.

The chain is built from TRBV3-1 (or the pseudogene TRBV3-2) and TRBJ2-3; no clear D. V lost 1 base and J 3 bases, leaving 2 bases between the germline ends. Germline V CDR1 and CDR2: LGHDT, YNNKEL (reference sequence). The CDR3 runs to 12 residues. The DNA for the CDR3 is TGTGCCAGCAGCCAAGCAACAGATACGCAGTATTTT. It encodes CASSQATDTQYF.

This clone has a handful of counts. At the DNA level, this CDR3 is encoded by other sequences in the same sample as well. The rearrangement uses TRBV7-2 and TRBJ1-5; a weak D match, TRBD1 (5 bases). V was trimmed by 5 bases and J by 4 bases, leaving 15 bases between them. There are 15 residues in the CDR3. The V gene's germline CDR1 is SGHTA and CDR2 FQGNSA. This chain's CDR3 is CASSLLGTGNQPQHF. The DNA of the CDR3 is TGTGCCAGCAGCCTTCTTGGGACGGGGAATCAGCCCCAGCATTTT.

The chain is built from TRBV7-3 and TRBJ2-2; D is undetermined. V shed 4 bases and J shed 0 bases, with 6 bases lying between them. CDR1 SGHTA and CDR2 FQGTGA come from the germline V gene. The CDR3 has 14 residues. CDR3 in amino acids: CASSSDTNTGELFF. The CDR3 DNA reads TGTGCCAGCAGCTCAGACACGAACACCGGGGAGCTGTTTTTT.

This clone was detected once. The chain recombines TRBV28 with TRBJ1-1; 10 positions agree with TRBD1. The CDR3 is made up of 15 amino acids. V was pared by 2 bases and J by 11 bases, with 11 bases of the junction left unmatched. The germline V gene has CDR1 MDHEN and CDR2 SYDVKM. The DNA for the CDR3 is TGTGCCAGCAGTTTACCGACAGGGGGCTCCTCGTGGGCTTTCTTT. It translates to CASSLPTGGSSWAFF.

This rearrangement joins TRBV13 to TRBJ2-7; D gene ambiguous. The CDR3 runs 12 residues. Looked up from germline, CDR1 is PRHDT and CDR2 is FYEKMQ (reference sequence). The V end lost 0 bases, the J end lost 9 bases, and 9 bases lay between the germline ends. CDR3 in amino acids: CASSLGGKAQYF. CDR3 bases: TGTGCCAGCAGCTTAGGTGGCAAGGCGCAGTACTTC.

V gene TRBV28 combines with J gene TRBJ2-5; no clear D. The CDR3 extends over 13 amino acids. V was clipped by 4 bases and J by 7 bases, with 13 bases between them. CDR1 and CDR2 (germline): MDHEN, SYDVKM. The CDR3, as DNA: TGTGCCAGCAGTTCTTCCCAGACGCTGACCCAGTACTTC. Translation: CASSSSQTLTQYF.

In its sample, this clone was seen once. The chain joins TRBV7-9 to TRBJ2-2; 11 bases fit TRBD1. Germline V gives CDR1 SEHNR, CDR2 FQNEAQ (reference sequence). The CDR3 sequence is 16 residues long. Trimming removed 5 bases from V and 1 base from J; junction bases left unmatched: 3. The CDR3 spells CASSTGTGGNTGELFF. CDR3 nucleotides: TGTGCCAGCAGCACGGGGACAGGGGGGAACACCGGGGAGCTGTTTTTT.

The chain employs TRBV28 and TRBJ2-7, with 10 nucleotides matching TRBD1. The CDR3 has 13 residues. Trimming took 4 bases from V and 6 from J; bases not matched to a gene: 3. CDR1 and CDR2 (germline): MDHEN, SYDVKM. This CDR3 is CASSSGTGVEQYF. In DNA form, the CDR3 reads TGTGCCAGCAGTTCCGGGACAGGGGTCGAGCAGTACTTC.

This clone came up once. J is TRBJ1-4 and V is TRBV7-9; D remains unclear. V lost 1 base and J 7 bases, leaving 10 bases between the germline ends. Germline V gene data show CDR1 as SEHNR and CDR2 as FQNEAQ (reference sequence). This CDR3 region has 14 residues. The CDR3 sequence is CASSLVRDIEKLFF. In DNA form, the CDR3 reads TGTGCCAGCAGCTTAGTGAGGGATATTGAAAAACTGTTTTTT.

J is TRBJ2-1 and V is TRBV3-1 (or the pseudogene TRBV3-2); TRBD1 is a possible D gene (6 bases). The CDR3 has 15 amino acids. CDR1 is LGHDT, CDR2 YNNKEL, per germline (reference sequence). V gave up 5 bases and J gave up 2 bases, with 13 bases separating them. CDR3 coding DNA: TGTGCCAGCAGCGGGACAATTCTCCCCTACAATGAGCAGTTCTTC. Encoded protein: CASSGTILPYNEQFF.

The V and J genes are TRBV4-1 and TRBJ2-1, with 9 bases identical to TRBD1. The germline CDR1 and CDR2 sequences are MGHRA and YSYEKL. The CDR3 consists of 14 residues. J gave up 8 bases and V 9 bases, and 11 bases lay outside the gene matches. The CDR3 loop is CASSMGTGFDEQFF. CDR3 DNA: TGCGCCAGTTCCATGGGGACAGGGTTTGATGAGCAGTTCTTC.

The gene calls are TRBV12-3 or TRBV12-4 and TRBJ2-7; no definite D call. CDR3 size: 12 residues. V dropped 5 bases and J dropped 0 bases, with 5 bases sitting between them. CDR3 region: CASSPRSYEQYF. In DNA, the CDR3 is TGTGCCAGCAGTCCCCGCTCCTACGAGCAGTACTTC.